Each of the 20 T cell receptor beta chains below was sequenced from the same sample in a study of blood T cells in healthy people across ages. A sample-barcoded 5' primer and a J-beta primer mix were used in a second PCR of roughly 7 to 12 cycles. A single record per CDR3 protein comes from TCRdb applying MiXCR to the 5' RACE reads. The data show around 1,800,000 distinct CDR3 sequences, about two fifths seen once. Sequencing was carried out using blood. These receptors were taken from a human donor in good health.

This clonotype was seen a handful of times. This chain uses TRBV7-3 with TRBJ2-3, with D unresolved. V was trimmed by 0 bases and J by 4 bases, leaving 5 bases between them. Germline V gene data show CDR1 as SGHTA and CDR2 as FQGTGA. This CDR3 is built from 13 residues. The CDR3 region is CASSLTVSDTQYF. CDR3 DNA: TGTGCCAGCAGCTTAACTGTATCAGATACGCAGTATTTT.

The chain uses TRBV6-6 and TRBJ2-4, with D possibly called TRBD1 or TRBD2 (5 bases each). The DNA end is a closer match to TRBJ2-5, so the J assignment may be wrong. The CDR3 spans 15 residues. Per the germline V gene, CDR1 is MNHNY and CDR2 is SVGAGI (reference sequence). The CDR3 nucleotides are TGTGCCAGCAGTTACTCTAGACAGCGCCGGGGGACCCAGTACTTC. Translation: CASSYSRQRRGTQYF.

V and J are TRBV2 and TRBJ2-7; 9 bases line up with TRBD1. V trimming: 6 bases; J trimming: 1 base; junction bases outside the gene matches: 10. This CDR3 has 16 amino acids. CDR1 and CDR2 from the germline V gene are SNHLY and FYNNEI. CDR3 DNA sequence: TGTGCCAGCAGCCGGACAGGGGAATGGAATTCCTACGAGCAGTACTTC. Amino acid sequence: CASSRTGEWNSYEQYF.

This clonotype was detected ten times or more. This chain connects TRBV29-1 to TRBJ2-7; the D is unclear. Germline values: CDR1 SQVTM, CDR2 ANQGSEA. Trimming removed 6 bases at V and 4 bases at J, with 16 bases between. This CDR3 spans 13 amino acids. The CDR3 nucleotides are TGCAGCGTGGGTAATAGGCTTGAGTACGAGCAGTACTTC. This gives the protein CSVGNRLEYEQYF.

The DNA of the CDR3 is TGTGCCAGCAGCTACGAACAGGGGAACTATGGCTACACCTTC. It codes for CASSYEQGNYGYTF. The chain employs TRBV7-3 and TRBJ1-2; 7 nucleotides align to TRBD1. The trim removed 4 bases at V and 2 bases at J, leaving 4 bases unmatched. This CDR3 region has 14 residues. In germline, CDR1 is SGHTA, CDR2 FQGTGA.

With respect to this clonotype: A much larger clone lies a single base off, so this may be a read error. The rearrangement links TRBV29-1 to TRBJ2-3; D gene ambiguous. The CDR3 runs 14 residues. CDR1 and CDR2 (germline): SQVTM, ANQGSEA. In DNA, the CDR3 is TGCAGCGTTGGGTCGCTTCTCGGCACAGATACGCGGTATTTT. This codes for CSVGSLLGTDTRYF.

V is TRBV29-1 and J is TRBJ1-2, with a weak D call TRBD1 (5 bases). V lost 7 bases and J lost 3, with 18 bases in between. Germline V CDR1 and CDR2: SQVTM, ANQGSEA. This CDR3 region has 14 residues. The CDR3: CSAQRGGNDYGYTF. CDR3 DNA sequence: TGCAGCGCCCAAAGGGGAGGGAACGACTATGGCTACACCTTC.

The chain recombines TRBV2 with TRBJ2-5, with 10 positions matching TRBD1. Germline V lookup: CDR1 SNHLY, CDR2 FYNNEI. This CDR3 has 16 residues. V shed 7 bases, J shed 2 bases, and the junction held 10 bases outside the gene matches. Here the CDR3 reads CASIPRDRGWQETQYF. CDR3 sequence (DNA): TGTGCCAGCATCCCTAGGGACAGGGGATGGCAAGAGACCCAGTACTTC.

The CDR3: CASSQFITDNEQFF. DNA for the CDR3: TGCGCCAGCAGCCAATTTATAACAGACAATGAGCAGTTCTTC. V usage is TRBV4-3 and J usage is TRBJ2-1; D unresolved. CDR3 length: 14 residues. The germline gives CDR1 LGHNA, CDR2 YSLEER. Trimming shortened V by 2 bases and J by 5 bases, and 10 bases separated the two germline ends.

The chain has TRBV20-1 and TRBJ2-7, with 9 bases aligning to TRBD2. The DNA end is more similar to TRBJ2-5, so the J call may be wrong. This CDR3 is built from 13 residues. Germline V gene data show CDR1 as DFQATT and CDR2 as SNEGSKA (reference sequence). Here the CDR3 DNA reads TGCAGTGCAAAGACTAGCGGACATGAGACCCAGTACTTC. This translates into CSAKTSGHETQYF.

The chain is built from TRBV6-5 and TRBJ1-6, with 12 positions matching TRBD1. This CDR3 is built from 15 residues. Germline V gene data show CDR1 as MNHEY and CDR2 as SVGAGI. The ends lost 4 bases at V and 7 bases at J; junction bases unmatched: 2. The CDR3 region has the DNA TGTGCCAGCAGTTGGGACAGGGGGCAAAATTCACCCCTCCACTTT. This sequence encodes CASSWDRGQNSPLHF.

The rearrangement joins TRBV20-1 to TRBJ1-2; D unclear. Germline CDR1 and CDR2: DFQATT and SNEGSKA (reference sequence). This CDR3 spans 12 amino acids. The V end was cut by 3 bases, the J end by 5 bases, with 10 bases between. CDR3 DNA: TGCAGTGCTAGTCTAAACCGTTATGGCTACACCTTC. Amino acids: CSASLNRYGYTF.

With regard to this clonotype: At one end, the junction sequence differs from germline, possibly due to a read error. The CDR3 is CSWAWDSCNEQFF. For the CDR3, the DNA is TGCAGCTGGGCGTGGGACTCCTGCAATGAGCAGTTCTTC. The V and J genes are TRBV29-1 and TRBJ2-1; tentative D call: TRBD2 (6 bases). The CDR3 totals 13 residues. In germline, CDR1 is SQVTM, CDR2 ANQGSEA.

The rearrangement links TRBV12-3 or TRBV12-4 to TRBJ2-5; the D gene is possibly TRBD2 (6 bases). The CDR3 runs to 14 residues. The V and J ends lost 10 bases and 0 bases respectively, with 15 bases between them. The CDR3 DNA is TGTGCCACCAAAGGAGGGTGGAACCAAGAGACCCAGTACTTC. Its translation: CATKGGWNQETQYF.

This clonotype showed up just a few times. A junction end diverges from the germline sequence, so it may reflect a read error. Here the CDR3 DNA reads TGTGCCAGCAGTTTAGATGGGGGACGCACAGATACGCAGTATTTT. The encoded protein is CASSLDGGRTDTQYF. The genes are TRBV7-2 and TRBJ2-3, with D perhaps matching TRBD1 or TRBD2 (5 bases each). This CDR3 contains 15 residues. The germline V gene has CDR1 SGHTA and CDR2 FQGNSA.

The CDR3 DNA reads TGCAGTGCTAAAGACAGGGCTCCCTACGAGCAGTACTTC. This translates into CSAKDRAPYEQYF. The genes are TRBV20-1 and TRBJ2-7; 7 positions match TRBD1. There are 13 residues in the CDR3. CDR1 and CDR2 (germline): DFQATT, SNEGSKA (reference sequence). The junction had 5 bases not matched to a gene; V was cut back by 4 bases and J by 2 bases.

This chain connects TRBV18 to TRBJ1-5; D is unclear. Germline CDR1 reads KGHSH; CDR2 reads LQKENI. V was trimmed by 3 bases and J by 0 bases, leaving 9 bases between them. CDR3 length equals 15 residues. This chain's CDR3 is CASSPTVVSNQPQHF. CDR3 nucleotides: TGTGCCAGCTCACCGACGGTTGTTAGCAATCAGCCCCAGCATTTT.

V gene TRBV7-2 combines with J gene TRBJ2-3, with D tentatively TRBD1 (6 bases). The V and J ends lost 4 bases and 2 bases respectively, with 13 bases between them. Germline V gene lookup returns CDR1 SGHTA and CDR2 FQGNSA. The CDR3 consists of 15 residues. The CDR3 sequence: CASSSRQAYTDTQYF. CDR3 nucleotides: TGTGCCAGCAGCTCACGACAGGCCTACACAGATACGCAGTATTTT.

The J gene is TRBJ1-5, the V gene TRBV15, with 9 positions matching TRBD1. This CDR3 region has 17 residues. The ends lost 0 bases at V and 6 bases at J; junction bases unmatched: 9. Germline CDR1 and CDR2: LNHNV and YYDKDF (reference sequence). The CDR3 protein is CATSRDLGQGLGQPQHF. The CDR3 nucleotides read TGTGCCACCAGCAGAGATCTGGGACAGGGATTGGGTCAGCCCCAGCATTTT.

This clonotype was observed a handful of times. The chain couples TRBV5-6 to TRBJ1-1; D gene unclear. CDR3 length equals 15 residues. Trimming cost V 2 bases and J 0 bases, with 11 bases left between them. Per germline, CDR1 SGHDT and CDR2 YYEEEE. The CDR3 DNA is TGTGCCAGCAGCTTTGGGAGCAACATGAACACTGAAGCTTTCTTT. Amino acids: CASSFGSNMNTEAFF.